The source of this T cell receptor (beta chain) is a study of yellow fever vaccine responses in identical twins. Study findings and constraints: Vaccine T cell responses of twins reportedly seemed partly convergent and partly personalized.

TCRdb re-called the RT-PCR reads with MiXCR, one entry per CDR3 protein. The data show over 15,000 distinct CDR3 sequences, approximately 68% seen once. In the case of this clonotype: Its target is not known.

The material sequenced was T cells from blood (PBMCs), unsorted or a sorted subset (not recorded which), taken before or after yellow fever vaccination (not recorded which). This clonotype originated in a woman aged 18 to 35 who received the yellow fever vaccine.

The DNA for the CDR3 is TGTGCCAGCAGCTCGGGACAGGGCTATGGCTACACCTTC. It translates to CASSSGQGYGYTF. The genes are TRBV11-1 and TRBJ1-2, with 9 bases fitting TRBD1. V was pared by 4 bases and J by 4 bases, with 1 base of the junction left unmatched. This CDR3 has 13 residues. Germline lookup yields CDR1 SGHAT and CDR2 FQDESV (reference sequence).